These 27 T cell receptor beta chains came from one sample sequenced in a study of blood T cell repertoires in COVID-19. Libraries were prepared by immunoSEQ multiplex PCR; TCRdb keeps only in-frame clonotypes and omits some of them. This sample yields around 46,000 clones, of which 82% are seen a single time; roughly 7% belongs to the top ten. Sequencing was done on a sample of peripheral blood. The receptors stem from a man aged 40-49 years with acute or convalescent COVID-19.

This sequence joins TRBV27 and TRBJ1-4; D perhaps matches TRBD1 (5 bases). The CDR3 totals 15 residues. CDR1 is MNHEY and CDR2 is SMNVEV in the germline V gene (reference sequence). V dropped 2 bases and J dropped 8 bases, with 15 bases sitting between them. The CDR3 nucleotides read TGTGCCAGCAGTTTAGGCGGACAACTTGGGGAAAAACTGTTTTTT. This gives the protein CASSLGGQLGEKLFF.

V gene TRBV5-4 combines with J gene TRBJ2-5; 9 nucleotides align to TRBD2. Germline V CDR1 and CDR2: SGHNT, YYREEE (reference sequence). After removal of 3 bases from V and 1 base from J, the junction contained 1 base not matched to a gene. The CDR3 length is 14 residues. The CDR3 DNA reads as TGTGCCAGCAGCTCGCGGGAGGGCCAAGAGACCCAGTACTTC. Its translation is CASSSREGQETQYF.

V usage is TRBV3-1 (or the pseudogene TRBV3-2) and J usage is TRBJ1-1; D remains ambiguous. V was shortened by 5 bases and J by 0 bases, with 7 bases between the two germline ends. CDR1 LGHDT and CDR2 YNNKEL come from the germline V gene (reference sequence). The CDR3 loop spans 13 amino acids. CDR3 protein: CASSDTLNTEAFF. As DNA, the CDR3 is TGTGCCAGCAGCGATACATTGAACACTGAAGCTTTCTTT.

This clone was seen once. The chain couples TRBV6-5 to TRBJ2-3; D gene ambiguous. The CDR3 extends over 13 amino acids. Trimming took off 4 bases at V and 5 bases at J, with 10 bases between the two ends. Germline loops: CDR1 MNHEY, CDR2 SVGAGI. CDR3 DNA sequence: TGTGCCAGCAGTTCCGGGTTTCTAGATACGCAGTATTTT. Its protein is CASSSGFLDTQYF.

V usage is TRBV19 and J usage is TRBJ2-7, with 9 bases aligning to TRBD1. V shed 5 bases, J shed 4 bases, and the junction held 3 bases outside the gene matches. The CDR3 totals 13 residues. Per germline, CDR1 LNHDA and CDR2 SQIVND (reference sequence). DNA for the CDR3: TGTGCCAGTAGTGGACAGGGGATTTACGAGCAGTACTTC. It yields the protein CASSGQGIYEQYF.

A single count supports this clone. CDR3 protein: CATSDPSLGLTDTQYF. As DNA, the CDR3 is TGTGCCACCAGTGATCCCTCACTCGGACTAACAGATACGCAGTATTTT. This sequence joins TRBV24-1 and TRBJ2-3, with a possible D match to TRBD2 (6 bases). Looked up from germline, CDR1 is KGHDR and CDR2 is SFDVKD. Deletions cut 3 bases from V and 3 bases from J, with 15 bases between. This CDR3 comprises 16 residues.

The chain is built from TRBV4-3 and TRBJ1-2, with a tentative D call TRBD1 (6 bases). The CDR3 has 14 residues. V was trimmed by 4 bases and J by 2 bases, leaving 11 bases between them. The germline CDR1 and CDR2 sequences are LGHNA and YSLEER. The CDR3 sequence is CASSPPTGNYGYTF. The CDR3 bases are TGCGCCAGCAGCCCCCCTACAGGGAACTATGGCTACACCTTC.

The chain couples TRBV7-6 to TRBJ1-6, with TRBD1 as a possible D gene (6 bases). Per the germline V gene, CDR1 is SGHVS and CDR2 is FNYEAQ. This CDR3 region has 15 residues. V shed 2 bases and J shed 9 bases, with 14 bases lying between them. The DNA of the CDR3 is TGTGCCAGCAGCTTACGGCAGGGGTTTAGTTCACCCCTCCACTTT. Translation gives CASSLRQGFSSPLHF.

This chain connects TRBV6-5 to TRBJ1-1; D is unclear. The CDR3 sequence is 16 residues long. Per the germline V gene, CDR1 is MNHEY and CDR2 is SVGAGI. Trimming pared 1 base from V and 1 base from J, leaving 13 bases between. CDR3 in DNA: TGTGCCAGCAGTTACTGGGCCCCCGGAGGGAACACTGAAGCTTTCTTT. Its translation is CASSYWAPGGNTEAFF.

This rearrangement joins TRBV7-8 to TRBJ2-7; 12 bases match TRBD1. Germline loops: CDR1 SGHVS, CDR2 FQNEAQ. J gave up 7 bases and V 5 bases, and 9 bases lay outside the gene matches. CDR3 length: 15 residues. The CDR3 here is CASSQTGTGGREQYF. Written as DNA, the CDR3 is TGTGCCAGCAGCCAGACCGGGACAGGGGGCCGGGAGCAGTACTTC.

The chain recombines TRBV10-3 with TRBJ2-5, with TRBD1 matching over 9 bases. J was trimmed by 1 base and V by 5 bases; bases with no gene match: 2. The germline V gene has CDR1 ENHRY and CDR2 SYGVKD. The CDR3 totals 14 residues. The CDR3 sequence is CAISPTGGQETQYF. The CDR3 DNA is TGTGCCATCAGTCCGACAGGGGGCCAAGAGACCCAGTACTTC.

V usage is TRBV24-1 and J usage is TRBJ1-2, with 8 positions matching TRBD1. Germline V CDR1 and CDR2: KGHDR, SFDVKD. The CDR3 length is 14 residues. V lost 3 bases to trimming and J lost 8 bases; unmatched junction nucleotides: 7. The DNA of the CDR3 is TGTGCCACCAGTGATGCCGGGACAGGCGGCGGCTACACCTTC. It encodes CATSDAGTGGGYTF.

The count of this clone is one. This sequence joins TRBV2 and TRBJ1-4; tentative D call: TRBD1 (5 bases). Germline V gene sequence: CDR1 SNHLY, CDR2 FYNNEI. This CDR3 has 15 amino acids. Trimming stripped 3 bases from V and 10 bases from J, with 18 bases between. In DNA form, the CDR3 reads TGTGCCAGCAGTGATATCCAGGGCATCTTAGGAAAACTGTTTTTT. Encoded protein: CASSDIQGILGKLFF. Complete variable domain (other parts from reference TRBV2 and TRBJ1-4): EPEVTQTPSHQVTQMGQEVILRCVPISNHLYFYWYRQILGQKVEFLVSFYNNEISEKSEIFDDQFSVERPDGSNFTLKIRSTKLEDSAMYFCASSDIQGILGKLFFGSGTQLSVL.

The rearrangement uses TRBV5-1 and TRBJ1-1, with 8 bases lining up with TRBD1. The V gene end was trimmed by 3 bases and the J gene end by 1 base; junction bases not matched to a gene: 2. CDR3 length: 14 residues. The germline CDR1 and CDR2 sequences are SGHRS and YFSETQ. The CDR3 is CASSSQGGNTEAFF. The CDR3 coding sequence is TGCGCCAGCAGCTCACAGGGGGGGAACACTGAAGCTTTCTTT.

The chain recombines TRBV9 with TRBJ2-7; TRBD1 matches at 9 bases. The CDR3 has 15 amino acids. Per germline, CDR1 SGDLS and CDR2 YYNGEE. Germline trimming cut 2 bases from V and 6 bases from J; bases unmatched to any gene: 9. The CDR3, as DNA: TGTGCCAGCAGCGTCACTCCGGGACAGGGTGCCGAGCAGTACTTC. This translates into CASSVTPGQGAEQYF. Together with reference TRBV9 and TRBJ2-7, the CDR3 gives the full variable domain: DSGVTQTPKHLITATGQRVTLRCSPRSGDLSVYWYQQSLDQGLQFLIQYYNGEERAKGNILERFSAQQFPDLHSELNLSSLELGDSALYFCASSVTPGQGAEQYFGPGTRLTVT.

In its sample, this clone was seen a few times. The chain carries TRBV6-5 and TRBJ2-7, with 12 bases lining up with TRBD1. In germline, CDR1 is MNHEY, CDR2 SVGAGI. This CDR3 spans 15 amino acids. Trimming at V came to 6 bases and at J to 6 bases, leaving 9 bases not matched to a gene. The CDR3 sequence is CASRFTGTGGLEQYF. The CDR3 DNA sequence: TGTGCCAGCAGATTCACCGGGACAGGGGGCCTCGAGCAGTACTTC.

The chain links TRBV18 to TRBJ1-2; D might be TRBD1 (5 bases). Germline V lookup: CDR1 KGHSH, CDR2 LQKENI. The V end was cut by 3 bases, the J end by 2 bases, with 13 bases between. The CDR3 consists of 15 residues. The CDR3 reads CASSPRAGVNYGYTF. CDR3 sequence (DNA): TGTGCCAGCTCACCGAGGGCGGGGGTCAACTATGGCTACACCTTC.

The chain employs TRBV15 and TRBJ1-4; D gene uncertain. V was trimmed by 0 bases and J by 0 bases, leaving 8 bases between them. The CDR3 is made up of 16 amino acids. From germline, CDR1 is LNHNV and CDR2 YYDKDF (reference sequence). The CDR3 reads CATSRDLGATNEKLFF. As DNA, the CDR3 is TGTGCCACCAGCAGAGATCTCGGGGCAACTAATGAAAAACTGTTTTTT.

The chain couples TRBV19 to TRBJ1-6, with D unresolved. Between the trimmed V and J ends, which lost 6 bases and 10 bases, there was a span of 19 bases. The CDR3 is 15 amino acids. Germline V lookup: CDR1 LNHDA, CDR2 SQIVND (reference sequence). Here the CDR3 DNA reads TGTGCCAGTAGGCTTTCCGCTACACAGAGATCACCCCTCCACTTT. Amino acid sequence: CASRLSATQRSPLHF.

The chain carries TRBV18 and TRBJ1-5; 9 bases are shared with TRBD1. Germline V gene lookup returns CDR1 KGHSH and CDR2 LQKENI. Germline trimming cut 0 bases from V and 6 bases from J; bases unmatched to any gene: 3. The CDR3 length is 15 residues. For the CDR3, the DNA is TGTGCCAGCTCACCACCGGGGACAGGGAGTCAGCCCCAGCATTTT. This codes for CASSPPGTGSQPQHF.

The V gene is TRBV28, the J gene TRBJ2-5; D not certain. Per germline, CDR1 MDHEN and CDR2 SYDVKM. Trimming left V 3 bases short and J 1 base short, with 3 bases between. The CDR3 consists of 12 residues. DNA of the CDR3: TGTGCCAGCAGTTTCATCCAAGAGACCCAGTACTTC. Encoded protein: CASSFIQETQYF.

As DNA, the CDR3 is TGTGCCAGCAGCTTAAACACAGGGCGCACAGATACGCAGTATTTT. Amino acids: CASSLNTGRTDTQYF. The rearrangement links TRBV11-3 to TRBJ2-3; D perhaps matches TRBD1 (6 bases). The CDR3 totals 15 residues. V shed 2 bases and J shed 1 base, with 10 bases lying between them. Germline V gene lookup returns CDR1 SGHNT and CDR2 YENEEA.

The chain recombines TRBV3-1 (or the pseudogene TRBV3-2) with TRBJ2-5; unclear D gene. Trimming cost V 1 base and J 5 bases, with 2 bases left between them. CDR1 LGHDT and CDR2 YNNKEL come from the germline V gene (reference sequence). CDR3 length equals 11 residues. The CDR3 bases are TGTGCCAGCAGCCAAGCGGAGACCCAGTACTTC. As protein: CASSQAETQYF.

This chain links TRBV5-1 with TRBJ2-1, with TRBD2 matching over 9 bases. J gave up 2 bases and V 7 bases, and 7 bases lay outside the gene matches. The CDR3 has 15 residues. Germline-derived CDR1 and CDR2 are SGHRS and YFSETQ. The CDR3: CASRNLAGPYNEQFF. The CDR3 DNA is TGCGCCAGCCGCAACCTAGCGGGGCCCTACAATGAGCAGTTCTTC. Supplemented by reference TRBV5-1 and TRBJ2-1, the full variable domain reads KAGVTQTPRYLIKTRGQQVTLSCSPISGHRSVSWYQQTPGQGLQFLFEYFSETQRNKGNFPGRFSGRQFSNSRSEMNVSTLELGDSALYLCASRNLAGPYNEQFFGPGTRLTVL.

CDR3 loop: CASSGLRGQNYGYTF. CDR3 in DNA: TGTGCCAGCAGTGGATTGAGGGGGCAGAACTATGGCTACACCTTC. The chain links TRBV2 to TRBJ1-2; 7 positions agree with TRBD1. CDR3 length: 15 amino acids. V shed 4 bases, J shed 2 bases, and the junction held 7 bases outside the gene matches. The germline gives CDR1 SNHLY, CDR2 FYNNEI. Together with reference TRBV2 and TRBJ1-2, the CDR3 gives the full variable domain: EPEVTQTPSHQVTQMGQEVILRCVPISNHLYFYWYRQILGQKVEFLVSFYNNEISEKSEIFDDQFSVERPDGSNFTLKIRSTKLEDSAMYFCASSGLRGQNYGYTFGSGTRLTVV.

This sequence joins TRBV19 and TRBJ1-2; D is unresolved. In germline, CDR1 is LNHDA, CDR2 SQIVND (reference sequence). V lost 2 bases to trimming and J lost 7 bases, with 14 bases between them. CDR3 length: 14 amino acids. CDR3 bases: TGTGCCAGTAGTATACAGGAAGGTGTTTCTGGCTACACCTTC. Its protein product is CASSIQEGVSGYTF.

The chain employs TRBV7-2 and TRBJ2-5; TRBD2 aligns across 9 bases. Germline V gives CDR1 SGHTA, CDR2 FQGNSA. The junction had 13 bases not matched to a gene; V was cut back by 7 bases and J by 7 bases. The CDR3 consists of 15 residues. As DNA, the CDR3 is TGTGCCAGCACCCAGAGGGCGGGGGGGCTGGTGACCCAGTACTTC. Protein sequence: CASTQRAGGLVTQYF.